The next 13 T cell receptor beta chains were all read from a single sample in a study of beta chain features in type 1 diabetes. TCRB transcripts that were expressed got sequenced, as all of the isolated RNA had been reverse transcribed. Here immunoSEQ multiplex PCR was the method, and the copy in TCRdb shows in-frame clones only, minus some. The sample has roughly 150,000 clones; around 10% are singletons. Sequencing used central memory CD4+ T cells from blood. These receptors all come from a man younger than 35 in good health.

This clone has a count of ten or more. In the same sample, other DNA sequences code for this CDR3. The V gene is TRBV15, the J gene TRBJ1-2; D not resolved. The V gene lost 3 bases and the J gene lost 5 bases, with 4 bases spanning the gap. There are 11 residues in the CDR3. Germline V gene lookup returns CDR1 LNHNV and CDR2 YYDKDF (reference sequence). This chain's CDR3 is CATSRGYGYTF. Written as DNA, the CDR3 is TGTGCCACCAGCAGGGGATATGGCTACACCTTC.

This clone was seen more than once but under ten times. V gene TRBV5-4 combines with J gene TRBJ2-7; the match to TRBD1 covers 8 bases. Per germline, CDR1 SGHNT and CDR2 YYREEE (reference sequence). V was clipped by 3 bases and J by 0 bases; unmatched bases: 2. The CDR3 sequence is 14 residues long. The CDR3 loop reads CASSWDRSSYEQYF. The DNA of the CDR3 is TGTGCCAGCAGCTGGGACAGGAGCTCCTACGAGCAGTACTTC.

A note on this clone: This sample also contains other DNA sequences that code for the same CDR3. This chain links TRBV28 with TRBJ2-1; D is perhaps TRBD2 (5 bases). Per germline, CDR1 MDHEN and CDR2 SYDVKM. This CDR3 contains 12 residues. Trimming left V 3 bases short and J 7 bases short, with 7 bases between. CDR3 region: CASSLRVNEQFF. The CDR3 DNA follows: TGTGCCAGCAGTTTGAGGGTAAATGAGCAGTTCTTC. The full variable domain, with the rest looked up from reference TRBV28 and TRBJ2-1, is DVKVTQSSRYLVKRTGEKVFLECVQDMDHENMFWYRQDPGLGLRLIYFSYDVKMKEKGDIPEGYSVSREKKERFSLILESASTNQTSMYLCASSLRVNEQFFGPGTRLTVL.

This sequence joins TRBV25-1 and TRBJ1-3; D is perhaps TRBD1 (6 bases). CDR1 MGHDK and CDR2 SYGVNS come from the germline V gene. This CDR3 has 14 amino acids. V shed 11 bases and J shed 8 bases, with 22 bases lying between them. CDR3 in amino acids: CASQGTWVSDTIYF. CDR3 DNA sequence: TGTGCCTCCCAGGGGACATGGGTATCCGACACCATATATTTT.

This chain joins TRBV30 and TRBJ1-1, with D perhaps TRBD1 (6 bases). V was trimmed by 6 bases and J by 6 bases, leaving 23 bases between them. The V gene's germline CDR1 is GTSNPN and CDR2 SVGIG (reference sequence). This CDR3 has 15 amino acids. The CDR3 protein is CACAPTGGGAAEAFF. The CDR3 DNA is TGTGCCTGCGCCCCCACCGGGGGGGGCGCCGCTGAAGCTTTCTTT.

The gene calls are TRBV7-2 and TRBJ2-4; a possible D gene is TRBD1 (5 bases). The V end lost 5 bases, the J end lost 10 bases, and 18 bases lay between the germline ends. The germline V gene encodes CDR1 SGHTA and CDR2 FQGNSA. The CDR3 consists of 14 residues. CDR3 residues: CASSQETEGWIQYF. Written as DNA, the CDR3 is TGTGCCAGCAGCCAAGAGACAGAAGGGTGGATTCAGTACTTC.

This chain connects TRBV5-1 to TRBJ1-4, with 7 bases fitting TRBD1. Germline V gene data show CDR1 as SGHRS and CDR2 as YFSETQ. The CDR3 runs 15 residues. Trimming took 4 bases from V and 8 from J; bases not matched to a gene: 11. The DNA of the CDR3 is TGCGCCAGCAGCACACAGACAGGGAAGGCGGAAAAACTGTTTTTT. Its protein product is CASSTQTGKAEKLFF.

This clone was counted a few times. The rearrangement uses TRBV5-4 and TRBJ2-7, with 8 nucleotides matching TRBD2. CDR3 length: 15 amino acids. Germline V gene data show CDR1 as SGHNT and CDR2 as YYREEE (reference sequence). The V and J ends lost 0 bases and 3 bases, in that order; junction bases with no gene match: 5. CDR3 coding DNA: TGTGCCAGCAGCTTGGCCCCGGGACTAGACTACGAGCAGTACTTC. Its translation is CASSLAPGLDYEQYF.

This clone was counted between two and nine times. This rearrangement joins TRBV29-1 to TRBJ1-4; D call uncertain. Germline lookup yields CDR1 SQVTM and CDR2 ANQGSEA. The CDR3 totals 12 residues. Trimming left V 4 bases short and J 0 bases short, with 3 bases between. In DNA, the CDR3 is TGCAGCGTTGGTGCAACTAATGAAAAACTGTTTTTT. Protein product: CSVGATNEKLFF.

V is TRBV5-8 and J is TRBJ2-1; 9 bases fit TRBD1. Germline trimming cut 3 bases from V and 3 bases from J; bases unmatched to any gene: 7. The CDR3 runs 16 residues. Germline V gene data show CDR1 as SGHTS and CDR2 as YDEGEE. The CDR3 DNA reads TGTGCCAGCAGCTGGCTGGGACAGGGCAACTACAATGAGCAGTTCTTC. As protein: CASSWLGQGNYNEQFF.

The J gene is TRBJ2-5, the V gene TRBV5-5; D gene uncertain. Germline CDR1 SGHKS, CDR2 YYEKEE (reference sequence). The CDR3 loop spans 15 amino acids. Trimming left V 4 bases short and J 0 bases short, with 13 bases between. This chain's CDR3 is CASSRSLGYQETQYF. The CDR3 DNA sequence: TGTGCCAGCAGCCGGTCGCTAGGGTACCAAGAGACCCAGTACTTC.

This clone was recorded a few times. The chain couples TRBV6-6 to TRBJ2-7, with D perhaps matching TRBD1 (6 bases). Trimming removed 2 bases at V and 7 bases at J, with 21 bases between. CDR3 size: 16 residues. Per the germline V gene, CDR1 is MNHNY and CDR2 is SVGAGI (reference sequence). CDR3 in DNA: TGTGCCAGCAGTTACCAGGGGAGAAGGGTGACGGGGGAGCAGTACTTC. Translated: CASSYQGRRVTGEQYF.

This chain uses TRBV29-1 with TRBJ2-3, with D perhaps being TRBD1 or TRBD2 (6 bases each). Germline values: CDR1 SQVTM, CDR2 ANQGSEA. Trimming stripped 5 bases from V and 6 bases from J, with 12 bases between. The CDR3 runs to 12 residues. CDR3 in amino acids: CSVWGAGDTQYF. The DNA for the CDR3 is TGCAGCGTTTGGGGGGCAGGGGATACGCAGTATTTT.